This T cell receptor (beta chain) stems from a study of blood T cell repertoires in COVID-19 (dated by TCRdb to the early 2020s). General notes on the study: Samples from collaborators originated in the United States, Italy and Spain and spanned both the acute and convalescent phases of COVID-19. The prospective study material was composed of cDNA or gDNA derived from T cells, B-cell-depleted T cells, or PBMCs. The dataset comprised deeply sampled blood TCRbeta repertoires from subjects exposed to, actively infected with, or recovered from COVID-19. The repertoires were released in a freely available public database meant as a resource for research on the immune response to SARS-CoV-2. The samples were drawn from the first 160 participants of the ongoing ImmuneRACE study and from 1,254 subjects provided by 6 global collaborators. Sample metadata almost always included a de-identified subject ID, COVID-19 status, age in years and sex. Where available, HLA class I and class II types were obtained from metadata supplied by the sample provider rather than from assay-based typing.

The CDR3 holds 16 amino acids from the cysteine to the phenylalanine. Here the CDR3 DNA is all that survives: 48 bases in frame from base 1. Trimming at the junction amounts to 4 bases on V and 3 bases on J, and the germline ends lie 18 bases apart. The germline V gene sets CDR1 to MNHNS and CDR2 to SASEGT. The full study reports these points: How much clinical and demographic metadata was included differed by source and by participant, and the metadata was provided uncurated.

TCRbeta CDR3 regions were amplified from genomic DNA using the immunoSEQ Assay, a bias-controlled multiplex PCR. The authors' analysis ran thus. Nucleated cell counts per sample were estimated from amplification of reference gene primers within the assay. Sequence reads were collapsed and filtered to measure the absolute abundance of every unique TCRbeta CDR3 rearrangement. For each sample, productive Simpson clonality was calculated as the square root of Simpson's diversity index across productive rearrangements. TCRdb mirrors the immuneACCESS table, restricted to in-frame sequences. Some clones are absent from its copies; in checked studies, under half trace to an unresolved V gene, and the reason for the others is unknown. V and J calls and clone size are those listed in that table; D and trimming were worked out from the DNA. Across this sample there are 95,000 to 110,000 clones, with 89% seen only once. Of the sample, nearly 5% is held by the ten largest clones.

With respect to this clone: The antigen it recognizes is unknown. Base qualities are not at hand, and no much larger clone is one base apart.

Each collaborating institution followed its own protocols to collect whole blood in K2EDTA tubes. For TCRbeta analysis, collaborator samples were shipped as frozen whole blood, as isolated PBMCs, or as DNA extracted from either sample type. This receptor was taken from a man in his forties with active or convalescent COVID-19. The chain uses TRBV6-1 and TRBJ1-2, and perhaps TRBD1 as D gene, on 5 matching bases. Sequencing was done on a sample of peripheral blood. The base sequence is TGTGCCAGCAGTGGAGGTTCCAGGGAAGGAGACTATGGCTACACCTTC. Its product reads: CASSGGSREGDYGYTF.